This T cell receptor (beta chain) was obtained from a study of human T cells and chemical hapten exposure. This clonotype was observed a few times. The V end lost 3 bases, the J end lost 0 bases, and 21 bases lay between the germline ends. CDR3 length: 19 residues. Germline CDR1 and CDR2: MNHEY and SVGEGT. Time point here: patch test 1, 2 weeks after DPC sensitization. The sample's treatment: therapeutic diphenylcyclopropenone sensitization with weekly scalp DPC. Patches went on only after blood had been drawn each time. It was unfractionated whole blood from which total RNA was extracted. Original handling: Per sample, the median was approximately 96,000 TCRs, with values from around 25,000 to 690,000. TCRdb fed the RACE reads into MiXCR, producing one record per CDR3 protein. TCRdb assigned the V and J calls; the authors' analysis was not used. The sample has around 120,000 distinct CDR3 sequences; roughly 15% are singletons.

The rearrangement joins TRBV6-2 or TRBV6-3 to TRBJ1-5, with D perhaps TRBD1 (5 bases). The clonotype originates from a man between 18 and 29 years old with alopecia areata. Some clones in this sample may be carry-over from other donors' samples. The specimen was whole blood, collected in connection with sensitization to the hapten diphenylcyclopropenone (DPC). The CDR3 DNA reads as TGTGCCAGCAGTTATCGGACAATGAGAATGCCTTATAGCAATCAGCCCCAGCATTTT. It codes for CASSYRTMRMPYSNQPQHF.